Below are 5 T cell receptor beta chains sequenced from a single sample in a study of siplizumab effects on memory and regulatory T cells. Method: immunoSEQ multiplex PCR; TCRdb's copy keeps in-frame clones and lacks some. The sample has some 63,000 clones; roughly 96% are singletons. The source material was naive CD8+ T cells sorted from blood. The receptors stem from a human donor in good health.

As to this clone: Other DNA sequences within the sample encode an identical CDR3. V usage is TRBV7-9 and J usage is TRBJ1-1, with TRBD1 as a possible D gene (6 bases). CDR1 is SEHNR and CDR2 is FQNEAQ in the germline V gene (reference sequence). The CDR3 is 14 amino acids. V lost 1 base and J lost 5, with 11 bases in between. Here the CDR3 reads CASSLGGGGTEAFF. In DNA, the CDR3 is TGTGCCAGCAGCTTAGGCGGGGGCGGTACTGAAGCTTTCTTT.

The chain employs TRBV7-2 and TRBJ1-4; D is possibly TRBD1 (6 bases). The CDR3 has 16 residues. Looked up from germline, CDR1 is SGHTA and CDR2 is FQGNSA. Trimming shortened V by 5 bases and J by 0 bases, and 13 bases separated the two germline ends. The CDR3 region is CASSHRADPTNEKLFF. The CDR3 DNA sequence: TGTGCCAGCAGCCACAGGGCTGACCCAACTAATGAAAAACTGTTTTTT.

The table lists this clone with a count of one. The chain employs TRBV4-3 and TRBJ1-3; D gene ambiguous. The CDR3 has 15 amino acids. The V end lost 0 bases, the J end lost 1 base, and 7 bases lay between the germline ends. Germline V lookup: CDR1 LGHNA, CDR2 YSLEER. CDR3 sequence: CASSQDLGSGNTIYF. The CDR3 DNA follows: TGCGCCAGCAGCCAAGATTTAGGTTCTGGAAACACCATATATTTT.

The chain couples TRBV11-2 to TRBJ1-2, with D possibly matching TRBD1 (5 bases). Deletions cut 5 bases from V and 6 bases from J, with 10 bases between. CDR1 and CDR2 (germline): SGHAT, FQNNGV. CDR3 size: 12 residues. The CDR3 loop is CASSGRGDGYTF. The CDR3 region has the DNA TGTGCCAGCAGCGGGAGAGGGGATGGCTACACCTTC.

The genes are TRBV6-6 and TRBJ2-2, with 13 bases fitting TRBD2. The CDR3 consists of 15 residues. The V gene end was trimmed by 5 bases and the J gene end by 6 bases; junction bases not matched to a gene: 3. The germline CDR1 and CDR2 sequences are MNHNY and SVGAGI (reference sequence). CDR3 loop: CASSGTSGGAGELFF. CDR3 bases: TGTGCCAGCAGTGGCACTAGCGGGGGGGCCGGGGAGCTGTTTTTT.